This T cell receptor (beta chain) was recovered during a study of STAT3 mutations in large granular lymphocyte leukemia. Study summary: Among longitudinally sequenced T-LGLL patients, roughly half had canonical activating STAT3 mutations detected. Study results and limitations: Every T-cell large granular lymphocyte leukemia patient had at least one immunodominant TCR beta clonotype.

TCRdb keeps only in-frame clones here, not all; method: immunoSEQ multiplex PCR. Altogether some 37,000 clones are present, around nine tenths being singletons, with the ten largest covering over 0.4%. The CDR3 sequence is 15 residues long. Germline V gives CDR1 LNHDA, CDR2 SQIVND (reference sequence). V was pared by 7 bases and J by 2 bases, with 10 bases of the junction left unmatched. Turning to this clone: The target antigen is unknown.

The V and J genes are TRBV19 and TRBJ1-2; 7 positions match TRBD1. Sequenced: PBMCs. The source of this sequence is a human donor with T large granular lymphocyte leukemia. Some clones in this sample may be carry-over from other donors' samples. The CDR3, as DNA: TGTGCCAGTACCAACGACAGGGTTGAGAACTATGGCTACACCTTC. Protein: CASTNDRVENYGYTF.